A selection of T cell receptor beta chains follows, all from one sample in a study of tumor-infiltrating lymphocytes in localized non-small cell lung cancer. TCRdb keeps only in-frame clones here, not all; method: immunoSEQ multiplex PCR. The data contain about 10,000 clones, approximately 80% of them singletons. The specimen sequenced was uninvolved lung tissue not adjacent to the tumor. The source of these receptors is a human donor with non-small cell lung cancer. CDR3s include the opening cysteine and the closing phenylalanine or tryptophan. Each record gives: CDR3 DNA, CDR3 protein, clone size, D gene, J gene, V gene. D genes are given only for firm matches. Expanded clones get a size class; other rows say once, few or many, or leave the size out.

DNA: TGTGCCAGCAGCGTGACAACAGGGGCCCCTTCGGATACGCAGTATTTT
CDR3: CASSVTTGAPSDTQYF
size: -
D: TRBD1
J: TRBJ2-3
V: TRBV9

DNA: TGTGCCAGCAGTACTCCTATCGGGGACAGGCCGCCCAGCTTC
CDR3: CASSTPIGDRPPSF
size: -
D: TRBD1
J: TRBJ1-2
V: TRBV6-6

DNA: TGTGCCAGCAGTTATACAGGGGTCGAGCAGTACTTC
CDR3: CASSYTGVEQYF
size: once
D: TRBD1
J: TRBJ2-7
V: TRBV6-6

DNA: TGTGCCAGCAGTACTCAGGGGGGCGAAGGTCAGATGCAGTACTTC
CDR3: CASSTQGGEGQMQYF
size: -
D: -
J: TRBJ2-7
V: TRBV6-1

DNA: TGTGCCAGCAGCCACTATGGTTATAATTCACCCCTCCACTTT
CDR3: CASSHYGYNSPLHF
size: few
D: -
J: TRBJ1-6
V: TRBV14

DNA: TGTGCCAGCAGTCGACAGGGTGAGGCTGAAGCTTTCTTT
CDR3: CASSRQGEAEAFF
size: few
D: TRBD1
J: TRBJ1-1
V: TRBV25-1

DNA: TGCGCCAGCAGCTTGGTCCCACGGGCCGGGGAGCTGTTTTTT
CDR3: CASSLVPRAGELFF
size: few
D: -
J: TRBJ2-2
V: TRBV5-1

DNA: TGTGCCAGCAGTTTCCTACCCGCGAACACCGGGGAGCTGTTTTTT
CDR3: CASSFLPANTGELFF
size: -
D: -
J: TRBJ2-2
V: TRBV6-1

DNA: TGTGCCACCTCTGCCTCTGGAAACACCATATATTTT
CDR3: CATSASGNTIYF
size: -
D: -
J: TRBJ1-3
V: TRBV6-1

DNA: TGCGCCAGCAGCTGGGAGGCAGTCAATGAGCAGTTCTTC
CDR3: CASSWEAVNEQFF
size: once
D: -
J: TRBJ2-1
V: TRBV5-1

DNA: TGTGCCAGCTCCGGGACTAGCGACTACAATGAGCAGTTCTTC
CDR3: CASSGTSDYNEQFF
size: -
D: TRBD2
J: TRBJ2-1
V: TRBV6-6

DNA: TGTGCCAGCAGTTCGCTGTCGGTCGCGAACACTGAAGCTTTCTTT
CDR3: CASSSLSVANTEAFF
size: -
D: -
J: TRBJ1-1
V: TRBV6-5

DNA: TGTGCCAGCAGCTTAGACGGTTTTAATTCACCCCTCCACTTT
CDR3: CASSLDGFNSPLHF
size: -
D: -
J: TRBJ1-6
V: TRBV7-2

DNA: TGTGCCTGGAGTGTAGGACTAGCGGGGGGGCCAGGGGAGACCCAGTACTTC
CDR3: CAWSVGLAGGPGETQYF
size: -
D: TRBD2
J: TRBJ2-5
V: TRBV30

DNA: TGTGCCAGCAGTGATGTGGTGTTTCAGCCCCAGCATTTT
CDR3: CASSDVVFQPQHF
size: -
D: -
J: TRBJ1-5
V: TRBV6-1

DNA: TGCGCCAGCAGTGCAGGGGGCGCGTCCCAAGAGACCCAGTACTTC
CDR3: CASSAGGASQETQYF
size: -
D: TRBD1
J: TRBJ2-5
V: TRBV5-1

DNA: TGTGCCAGCAGCTTAGTAGGGGGGAGCTCCTACGAGCAGTACTTC
CDR3: CASSLVGGSSYEQYF
size: -
D: -
J: TRBJ2-7
V: TRBV11-2

DNA: TGTGCCAGCAGCTCAGGGGTCACGAGCAATCAGCCCCAGCATTTT
CDR3: CASSSGVTSNQPQHF
size: once
D: -
J: TRBJ1-5
V: TRBV5-6

DNA: TGTGCCAGCAGCTTATGGCGGGATCAGCCCCAGCATTTT
CDR3: CASSLWRDQPQHF
size: -
D: -
J: TRBJ1-5
V: TRBV7-2

DNA: TGTGCCAGCAGCTTAAGTCGGTCAGCTTACAATGAGCAGTTCTTC
CDR3: CASSLSRSAYNEQFF
size: -
D: -
J: TRBJ2-1
V: TRBV7-9

DNA: TGTGCCAGCAGCTTAGTAGACAGGGGAGGGACTGAAGCTTTCTTT
CDR3: CASSLVDRGGTEAFF
size: -
D: TRBD1
J: TRBJ1-1
V: TRBV11-2

DNA: TGTGCCAGTAGTGAGGTAGCGGGGGGAGAGACCCAGTACTTC
CDR3: CASSEVAGGETQYF
size: -
D: TRBD2
J: TRBJ2-5
V: TRBV19

DNA: TGTGCCAGCAGCTTAGTGGCGCAGGGATACCAAGAGACCCAGTACTTC
CDR3: CASSLVAQGYQETQYF
size: -
D: -
J: TRBJ2-5
V: TRBV7-2

DNA: TGTGCCAGCAGCTTAGGGACAGCAGCCAAAAACATTCAGTACTTC
CDR3: CASSLGTAAKNIQYF
size: -
D: -
J: TRBJ2-4
V: TRBV7-9

DNA: TGTGCCAGCGCGCAGGGGAAGGATCAGCCCCAGCATTTT
CDR3: CASAQGKDQPQHF
size: -
D: -
J: TRBJ1-5
V: TRBV2

DNA: TGTGCCAGCAGTACCATCGGGGGGCAAGAGACCCAGTACTTC
CDR3: CASSTIGGQETQYF
size: -
D: TRBD2
J: TRBJ2-5
V: TRBV6-6

DNA: TGTGCCAGTAGCCCGACTAGCGGGGCTTACAATGAGCAGTTCTTC
CDR3: CASSPTSGAYNEQFF
size: -
D: TRBD2
J: TRBJ2-1
V: TRBV19

DNA: TGTGCCAGCAGCGCCCGGGACAGGACGAACACCGGGGAGCTGTTTTTT
CDR3: CASSARDRTNTGELFF
size: few
D: TRBD1
J: TRBJ2-2
V: TRBV9

DNA: TGTGCCAGCAGCCAGTACACCACTGGAAACACCATATATTTT
CDR3: CASSQYTTGNTIYF
size: few
D: -
J: TRBJ1-3
V: TRBV2

DNA: TGCGCCAGCAGCTCAGACACTGAAGCTTTCTTT
CDR3: CASSSDTEAFF
size: few
D: -
J: TRBJ1-1
V: TRBV5-1

DNA: TGTGCCAGCAGCCCAACCACACAGGGAAAACTGTTTTTT
CDR3: CASSPTTQGKLFF
size: -
D: -
J: TRBJ1-4
V: TRBV2

DNA: TGTGCCAGCAGTCCCAGTTGGGTTTCGACCTACGAGCAGTACTTC
CDR3: CASSPSWVSTYEQYF
size: -
D: -
J: TRBJ2-7
V: TRBV28

DNA: TGTGCCAGCTCCGGCTCTGGGGCCAACGTCCTGACTTTC
CDR3: CASSGSGANVLTF
size: once
D: -
J: TRBJ2-6
V: TRBV6-5

DNA: TGTGCCTGGAGCGACCCGACAGCGGATAATGAAAAACTGTTTTTT
CDR3: CAWSDPTADNEKLFF
size: once
D: -
J: TRBJ1-4
V: TRBV30

DNA: TGCAGCGTTGCCGCTAGCGGGGGCCTCAACAATGAGCAGTTCTTC
CDR3: CSVAASGGLNNEQFF
size: -
D: TRBD2
J: TRBJ2-1
V: TRBV29-1

DNA: TGCGCCAGCAGCGGAGCGGGGGCGTCAACAGATACGCAGTATTTT
CDR3: CASSGAGASTDTQYF
size: -
D: TRBD2
J: TRBJ2-3
V: TRBV10-2

DNA: TGTGCCAGCAGATCGGGACAGGGGTACAATGAGCAGTTCTTC
CDR3: CASRSGQGYNEQFF
size: -
D: TRBD1
J: TRBJ2-1
V: TRBV11-2

DNA: TGTGCCAGCAGCTCTTCCAGAACGAAGGGTGAGCAGTTCTTC
CDR3: CASSSSRTKGEQFF
size: -
D: -
J: TRBJ2-1
V: TRBV7-2

DNA: TGTGCCAGCAGTCCAAAAGGGGGCGATTTTAATTCACCCCTCCACTTT
CDR3: CASSPKGGDFNSPLHF
size: few
D: TRBD1
J: TRBJ1-6
V: TRBV2

DNA: TGTGCCAGCAGCTTAGGAAACTACAATGAGCAGTTCTTC
CDR3: CASSLGNYNEQFF
size: -
D: -
J: TRBJ2-1
V: TRBV7-9

DNA: TGCGCCAGTCGGGTGGGGACAGCTAATGAAAAACTGTTTTTT
CDR3: CASRVGTANEKLFF
size: -
D: TRBD1
J: TRBJ1-4
V: TRBV5-1

DNA: TGTGCCAGCAGCCTACAAGGGACTAACACCGGGGAGCTGTTTTTT
CDR3: CASSLQGTNTGELFF
size: -
D: -
J: TRBJ2-2
V: TRBV5-4

DNA: TGCGCCAGCAGCTTGGACAGGAAGGAGACCCAGTACTTC
CDR3: CASSLDRKETQYF
size: -
D: -
J: TRBJ2-5
V: TRBV5-1

DNA: TGCGCCAGCAGCCCCCCCTTCGCAAGTGGGGTGGCTCGGGAGGAGACCCAGTACTTC
CDR3: CASSPPFASGVAREETQYF
size: -
D: -
J: TRBJ2-5
V: TRBV5-1